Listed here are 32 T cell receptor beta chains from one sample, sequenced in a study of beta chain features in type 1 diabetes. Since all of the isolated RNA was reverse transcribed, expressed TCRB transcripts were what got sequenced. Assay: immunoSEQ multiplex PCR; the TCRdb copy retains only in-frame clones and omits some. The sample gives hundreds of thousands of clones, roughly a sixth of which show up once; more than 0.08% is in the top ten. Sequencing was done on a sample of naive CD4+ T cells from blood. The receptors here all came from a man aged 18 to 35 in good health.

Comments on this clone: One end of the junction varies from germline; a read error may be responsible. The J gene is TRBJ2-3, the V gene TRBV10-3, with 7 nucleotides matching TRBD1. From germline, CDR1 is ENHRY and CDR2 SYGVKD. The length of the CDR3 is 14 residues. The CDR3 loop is CATSATGGTDTQYF. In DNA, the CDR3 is TGTGCCACCAGTGCTACAGGGGGCACAGATACGCAGTATTTT.

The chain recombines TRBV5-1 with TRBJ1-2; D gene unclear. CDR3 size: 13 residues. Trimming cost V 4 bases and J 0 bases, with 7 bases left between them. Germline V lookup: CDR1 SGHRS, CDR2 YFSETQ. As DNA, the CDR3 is TGCGCCAGCAGCCCAACGGCTAACTATGGCTACACCTTC. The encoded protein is CASSPTANYGYTF.

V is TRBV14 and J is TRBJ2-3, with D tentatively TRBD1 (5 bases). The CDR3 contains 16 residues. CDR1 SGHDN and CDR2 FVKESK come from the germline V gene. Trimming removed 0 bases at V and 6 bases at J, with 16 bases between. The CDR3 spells CASSQDRVFLSDTQYF. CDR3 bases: TGTGCCAGCAGCCAAGACAGGGTGTTTCTCAGTGATACGCAGTATTTT. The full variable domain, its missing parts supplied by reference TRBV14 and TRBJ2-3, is EAGVTQFPSHSVIEKGQTVTLRCDPISGHDNLYWYRRVMGKEIKFLLHFVKESKQDESGMPNNRFLAERTGGTYSTLKVQPAELEDSGVYFCASSQDRVFLSDTQYFGPGTRLTVL.

In nucleotides, the CDR3 is TGTGCCAGCTCGATTAGCGGGAGCACAGATACGCAGTATTTT. Translated, it gives CASSISGSTDTQYF. This sequence joins TRBV25-1 and TRBJ2-3, with TRBD2 matching over 7 bases. Germline CDR1 reads MGHDK; CDR2 reads SYGVNS. The CDR3 is 14 residues long. With V trimmed by 8 bases and J by 0 bases, 5 bases remained unmatched.

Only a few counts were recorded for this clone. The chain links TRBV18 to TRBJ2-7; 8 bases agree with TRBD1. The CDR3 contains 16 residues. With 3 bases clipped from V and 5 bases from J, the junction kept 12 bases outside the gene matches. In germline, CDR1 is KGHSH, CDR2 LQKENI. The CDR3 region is CASSPYQGAHLDEQYF. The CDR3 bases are TGTGCCAGCTCACCGTATCAGGGGGCGCATCTTGACGAGCAGTACTTC.

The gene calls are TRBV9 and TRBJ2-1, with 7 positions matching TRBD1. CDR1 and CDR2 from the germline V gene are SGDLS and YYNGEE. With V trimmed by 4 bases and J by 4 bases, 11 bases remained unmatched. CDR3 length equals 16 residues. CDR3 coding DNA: TGTGCCAGCAGCCCCCGACAGGGAGCCAGTTACAATGAGCAGTTCTTC. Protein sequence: CASSPRQGASYNEQFF.

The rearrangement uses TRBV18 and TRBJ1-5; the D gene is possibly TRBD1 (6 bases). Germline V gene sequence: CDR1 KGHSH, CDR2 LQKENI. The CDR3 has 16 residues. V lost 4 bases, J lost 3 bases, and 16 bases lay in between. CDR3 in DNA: TGTGCCAGCTCACAGGGGGGGACGGGGCTCAATCAGCCCCAGCATTTT. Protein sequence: CASSQGGTGLNQPQHF.

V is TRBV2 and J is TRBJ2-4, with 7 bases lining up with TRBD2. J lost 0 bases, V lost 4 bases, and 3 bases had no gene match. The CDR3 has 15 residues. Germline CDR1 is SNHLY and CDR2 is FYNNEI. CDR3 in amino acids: CASSGGGGAKNIQYF. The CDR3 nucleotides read TGTGCCAGCAGTGGTGGGGGGGGAGCCAAAAACATTCAGTACTTC.

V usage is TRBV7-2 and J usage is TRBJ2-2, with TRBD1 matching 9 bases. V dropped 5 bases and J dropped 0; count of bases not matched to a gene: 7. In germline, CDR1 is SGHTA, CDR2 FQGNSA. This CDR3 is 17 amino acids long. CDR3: CASSHSRDRANTGELFF. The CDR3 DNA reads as TGTGCCAGCAGCCACTCAAGGGACAGGGCGAACACCGGGGAGCTGTTTTTT.

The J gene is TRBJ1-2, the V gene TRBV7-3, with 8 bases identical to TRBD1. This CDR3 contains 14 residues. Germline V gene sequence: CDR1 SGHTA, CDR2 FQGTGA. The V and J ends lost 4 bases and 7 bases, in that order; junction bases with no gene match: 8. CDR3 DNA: TGTGCCAGCAGCTCCTCAGGGGGCTCGGTTGGCTACACCTTC. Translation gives CASSSSGGSVGYTF.

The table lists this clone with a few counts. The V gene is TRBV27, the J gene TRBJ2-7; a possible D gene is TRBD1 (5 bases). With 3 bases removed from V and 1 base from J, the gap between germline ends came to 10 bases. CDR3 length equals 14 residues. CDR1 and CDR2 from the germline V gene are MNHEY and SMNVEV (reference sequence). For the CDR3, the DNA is TGTGCCAGCAGTTTCCAGGGCATATCCTACGAGCAGTACTTC. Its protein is CASSFQGISYEQYF.

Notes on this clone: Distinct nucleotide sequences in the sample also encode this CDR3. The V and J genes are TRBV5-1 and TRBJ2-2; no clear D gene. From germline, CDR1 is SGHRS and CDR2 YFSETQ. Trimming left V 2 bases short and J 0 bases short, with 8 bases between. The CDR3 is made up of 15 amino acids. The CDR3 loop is CASSLGPANTGELFF. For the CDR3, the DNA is TGCGCCAGCAGCTTAGGTCCTGCGAACACCGGGGAGCTGTTTTTT.

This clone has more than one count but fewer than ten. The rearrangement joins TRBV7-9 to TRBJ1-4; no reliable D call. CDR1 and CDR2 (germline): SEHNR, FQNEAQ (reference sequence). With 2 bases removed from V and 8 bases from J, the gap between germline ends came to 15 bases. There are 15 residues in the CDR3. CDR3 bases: TGTGCCAGCAGCTTATACCGGACGGAAGGGGAAAAACTGTTTTTT. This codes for CASSLYRTEGEKLFF.

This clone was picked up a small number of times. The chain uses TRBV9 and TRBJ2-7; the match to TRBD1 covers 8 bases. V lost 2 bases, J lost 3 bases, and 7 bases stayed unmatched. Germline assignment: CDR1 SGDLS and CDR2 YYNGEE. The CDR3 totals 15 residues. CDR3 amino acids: CASSVRTGTFYEQYF. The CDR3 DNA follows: TGTGCCAGCAGCGTTAGGACAGGGACATTCTACGAGCAGTACTTC.

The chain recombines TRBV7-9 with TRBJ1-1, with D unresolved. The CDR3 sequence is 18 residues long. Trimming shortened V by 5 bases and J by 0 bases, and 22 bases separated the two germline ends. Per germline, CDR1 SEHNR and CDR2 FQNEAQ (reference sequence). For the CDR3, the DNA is TGTGCCAGCAGCCCCACCCTTAGACATGCAGGAATGAACACTGAAGCTTTCTTT. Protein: CASSPTLRHAGMNTEAFF.

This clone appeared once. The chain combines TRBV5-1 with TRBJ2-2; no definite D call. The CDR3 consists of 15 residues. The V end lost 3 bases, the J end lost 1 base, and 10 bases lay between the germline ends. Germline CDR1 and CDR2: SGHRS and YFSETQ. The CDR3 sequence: CASSSMGLNTGELFF. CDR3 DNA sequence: TGCGCCAGCAGCTCTATGGGCCTGAACACCGGGGAGCTGTTTTTT.

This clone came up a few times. CDR3 region: CASSVGLAGDNEQFF. As DNA, the CDR3 is TGTGCCAGCAGCGTGGGACTAGCGGGAGACAATGAGCAGTTCTTC. The chain employs TRBV9 and TRBJ2-1; 14 bases are a match to TRBD2. CDR1 SGDLS and CDR2 YYNGEE come from the germline V gene. This CDR3 has 15 amino acids. J gave up 5 bases and V 2 bases, and 0 bases lay outside the gene matches.

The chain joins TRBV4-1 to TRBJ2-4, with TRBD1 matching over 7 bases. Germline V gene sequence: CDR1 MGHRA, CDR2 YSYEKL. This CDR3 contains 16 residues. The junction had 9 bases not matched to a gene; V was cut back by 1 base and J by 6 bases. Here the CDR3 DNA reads TGCGCCAGCAGCCAAGCTCGTCAGGGGGTCTCAAACATTCAGTACTTC. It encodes CASSQARQGVSNIQYF.

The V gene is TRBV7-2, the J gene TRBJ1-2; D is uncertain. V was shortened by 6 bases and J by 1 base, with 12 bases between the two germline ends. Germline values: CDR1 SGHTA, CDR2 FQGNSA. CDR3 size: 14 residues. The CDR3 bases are TGTGCCAGCAGTACGATACATATTAACTATGGCTACACCTTC. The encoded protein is CASSTIHINYGYTF.

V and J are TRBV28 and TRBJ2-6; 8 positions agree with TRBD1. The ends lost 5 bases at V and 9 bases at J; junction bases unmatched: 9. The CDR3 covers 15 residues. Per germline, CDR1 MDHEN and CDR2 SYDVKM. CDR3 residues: CASSGRDRPFNVLTF. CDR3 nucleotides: TGTGCCAGCAGTGGCCGGGACAGGCCATTCAACGTCCTGACTTTC.

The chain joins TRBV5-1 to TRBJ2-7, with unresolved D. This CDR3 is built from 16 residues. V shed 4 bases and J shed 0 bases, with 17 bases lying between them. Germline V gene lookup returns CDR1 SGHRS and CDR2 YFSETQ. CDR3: CASSPQGSSGSYEQYF. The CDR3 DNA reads TGCGCCAGCAGCCCCCAAGGCAGCTCGGGCTCCTACGAGCAGTACTTC.

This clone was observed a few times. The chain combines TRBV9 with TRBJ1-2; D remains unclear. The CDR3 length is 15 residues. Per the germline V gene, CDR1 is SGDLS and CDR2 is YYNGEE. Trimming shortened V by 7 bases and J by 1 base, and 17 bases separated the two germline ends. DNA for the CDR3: TGTGCCAGCGCCAGGCCCTCAGCCCTTAACTATGGCTACACCTTC. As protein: CASARPSALNYGYTF.

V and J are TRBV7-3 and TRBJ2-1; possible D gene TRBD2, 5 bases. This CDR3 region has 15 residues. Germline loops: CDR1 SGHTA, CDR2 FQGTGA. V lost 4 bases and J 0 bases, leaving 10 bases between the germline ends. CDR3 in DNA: TGTGCCAGCAGCTCTACTAGTGCCTCCTACAATGAGCAGTTCTTC. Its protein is CASSSTSASYNEQFF. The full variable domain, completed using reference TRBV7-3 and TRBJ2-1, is GAGVSQTPSNKVTEKGKYVELRCDPISGHTALYWYRQSLGQGPEFLIYFQGTGAADDSGLPNDRFFAVRPEGSVSTLKIQRTERGDSAVYLCASSSTSASYNEQFFGPGTRLTVL.

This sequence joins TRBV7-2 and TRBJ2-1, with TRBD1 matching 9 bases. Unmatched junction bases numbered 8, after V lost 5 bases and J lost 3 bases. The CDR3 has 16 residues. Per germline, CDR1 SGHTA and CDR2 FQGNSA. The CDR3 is CASSPQGGQGYNEQFF. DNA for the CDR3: TGTGCCAGCAGCCCCCAGGGGGGACAGGGCTACAATGAGCAGTTCTTC.

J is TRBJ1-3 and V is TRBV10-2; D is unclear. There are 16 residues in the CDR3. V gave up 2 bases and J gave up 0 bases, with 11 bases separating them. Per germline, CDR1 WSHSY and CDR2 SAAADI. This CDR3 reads CASSEMRRNSGNTIYF. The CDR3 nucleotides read TGCGCCAGCAGTGAGATGCGCAGGAACTCTGGAAACACCATATATTTT.

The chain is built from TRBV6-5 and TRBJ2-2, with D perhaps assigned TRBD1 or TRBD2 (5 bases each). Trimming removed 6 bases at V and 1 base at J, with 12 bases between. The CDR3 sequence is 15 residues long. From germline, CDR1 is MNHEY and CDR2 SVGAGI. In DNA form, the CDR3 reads TGTGCCAGCAGCACCGGGACGGTGAACACCGGGGAGCTGTTTTTT. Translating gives CASSTGTVNTGELFF.

The CDR3 loop is CASSPMRQVRNQPQHF. As DNA, the CDR3 is TGTGCCAGCAGCCCGATGAGACAGGTTCGCAATCAGCCCCAGCATTTT. J is TRBJ1-5 and V is TRBV5-8; D is perhaps TRBD1 (6 bases). The CDR3 is 16 residues long. Trimming left V 4 bases short and J 2 bases short, with 16 bases between. Germline V CDR1 and CDR2: SGHTS, YDEGEE. The full variable domain, with the rest looked up from reference TRBV5-8 and TRBJ1-5, is EAGVTQSPTHLIKTRGQQATLRCSPISGHTSVYWYQQALGLGLQFLLWYDEGEERNRGNFPPRFSGRQFPNYSSELNVNALELEDSALYLCASSPMRQVRNQPQHFGDGTRLSIL.

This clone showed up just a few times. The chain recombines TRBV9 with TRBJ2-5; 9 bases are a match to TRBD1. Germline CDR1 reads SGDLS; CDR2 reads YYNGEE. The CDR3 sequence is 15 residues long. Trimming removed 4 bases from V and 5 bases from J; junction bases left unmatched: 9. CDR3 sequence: CASSLNRGRGETQYF. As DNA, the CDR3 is TGTGCCAGCAGCCTCAACAGGGGGCGCGGGGAGACCCAGTACTTC.

The CDR3: CASSIQGQGPRDIQYF. CDR3 coding DNA: TGTGCCAGTAGTATTCAAGGACAGGGGCCCCGAGACATTCAGTACTTC. The J gene is TRBJ2-4, the V gene TRBV19; 9 nucleotides agree with TRBD1. J lost 8 bases, V lost 3 bases, and 11 bases had no gene match. The CDR3 consists of 16 residues. CDR1 LNHDA and CDR2 SQIVND come from the germline V gene (reference sequence).

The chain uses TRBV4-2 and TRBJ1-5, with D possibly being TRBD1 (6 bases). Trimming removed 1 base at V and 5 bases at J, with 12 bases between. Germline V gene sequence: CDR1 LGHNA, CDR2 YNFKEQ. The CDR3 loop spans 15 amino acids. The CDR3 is CASSQGLQGDQPQHF. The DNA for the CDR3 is TGTGCCAGCAGCCAAGGCTTACAGGGTGATCAGCCCCAGCATTTT.

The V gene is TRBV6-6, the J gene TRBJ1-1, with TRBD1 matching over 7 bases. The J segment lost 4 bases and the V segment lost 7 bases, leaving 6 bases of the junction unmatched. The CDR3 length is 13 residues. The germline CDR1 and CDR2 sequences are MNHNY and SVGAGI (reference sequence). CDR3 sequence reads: CASTDRVSTEAFF. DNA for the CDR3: TGTGCCAGCACCGACAGGGTGAGCACTGAAGCTTTCTTT.

In nucleotides, the CDR3 is TGTGCCAGCTCACCCGGACAGGTTAGCAATCAGCCCCAGCATTTT. Protein product: CASSPGQVSNQPQHF. The V and J genes are TRBV18 and TRBJ1-5, with TRBD1 identical over 7 bases. The trim removed 3 bases at V and 0 bases at J, leaving 2 bases unmatched. The CDR3 totals 15 residues. The germline V gene has CDR1 KGHSH and CDR2 LQKENI.